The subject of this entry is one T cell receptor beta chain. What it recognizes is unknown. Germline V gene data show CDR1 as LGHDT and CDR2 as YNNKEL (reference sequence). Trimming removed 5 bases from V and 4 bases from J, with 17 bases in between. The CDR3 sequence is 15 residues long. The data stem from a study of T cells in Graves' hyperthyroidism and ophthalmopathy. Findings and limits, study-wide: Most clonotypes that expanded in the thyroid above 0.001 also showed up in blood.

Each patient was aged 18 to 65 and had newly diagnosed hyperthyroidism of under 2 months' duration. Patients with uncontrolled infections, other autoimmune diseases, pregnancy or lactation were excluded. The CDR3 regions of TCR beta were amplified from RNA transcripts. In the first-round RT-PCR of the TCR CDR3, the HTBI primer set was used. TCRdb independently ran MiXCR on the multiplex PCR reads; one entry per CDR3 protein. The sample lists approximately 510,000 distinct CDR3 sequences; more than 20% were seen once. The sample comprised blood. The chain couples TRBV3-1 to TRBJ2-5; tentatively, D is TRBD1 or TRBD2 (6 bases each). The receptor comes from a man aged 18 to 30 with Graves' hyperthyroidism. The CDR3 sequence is CASSIRTTGSETQYF. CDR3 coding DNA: TGTGCCAGCAGCATCCGGACTACAGGGTCAGAGACCCAGTACTTC.